This T cell receptor beta chain was sequenced for a study of identifying expanded T cells in peripheral blood. Healthy donors had no documented immune events, such as infections, while sampled. V lost 7 bases, J lost 8 bases, and 11 bases lay in between. CDR1 is SQVTM, CDR2 ANQGSEA, per germline. CDR3 length equals 10 residues. Clones were read by immunoSEQ multiplex PCR, and TCRdb kept only the in-frame ones, dropping some. Among more than 50,000 clones, around 86% were seen once, and the ten largest hold approximately 15%. As regards this clone: No antigen is known for it.

The study's findings and limits: Approximately two-week clone count variance significantly increased as total template count grew. About 1.3 clones differed between technical replicates, versus approximately 17 and 20 over time.

The chain couples TRBV29-1 to TRBJ1-1; weak D call: TRBD1 (5 bases). Sequenced material: blood. This sequence was found in a person aged 18 to 70 in good health. The CDR3 bases are TGCAGCGGGGGGGACCGGGAAGCTTTCTTT. This encodes CSGGDREAFF.